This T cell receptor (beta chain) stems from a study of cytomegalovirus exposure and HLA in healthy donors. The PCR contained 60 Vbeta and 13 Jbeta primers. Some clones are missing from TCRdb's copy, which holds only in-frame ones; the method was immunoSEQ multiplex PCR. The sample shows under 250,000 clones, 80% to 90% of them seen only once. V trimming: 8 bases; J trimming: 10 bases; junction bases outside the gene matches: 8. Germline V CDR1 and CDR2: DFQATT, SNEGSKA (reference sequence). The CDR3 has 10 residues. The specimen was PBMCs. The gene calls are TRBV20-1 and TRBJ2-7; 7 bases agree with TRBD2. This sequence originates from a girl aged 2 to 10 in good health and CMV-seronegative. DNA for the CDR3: TGCAGTCTTAACAGGACTAGACAGTACTTC. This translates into CSLNRTRQYF.